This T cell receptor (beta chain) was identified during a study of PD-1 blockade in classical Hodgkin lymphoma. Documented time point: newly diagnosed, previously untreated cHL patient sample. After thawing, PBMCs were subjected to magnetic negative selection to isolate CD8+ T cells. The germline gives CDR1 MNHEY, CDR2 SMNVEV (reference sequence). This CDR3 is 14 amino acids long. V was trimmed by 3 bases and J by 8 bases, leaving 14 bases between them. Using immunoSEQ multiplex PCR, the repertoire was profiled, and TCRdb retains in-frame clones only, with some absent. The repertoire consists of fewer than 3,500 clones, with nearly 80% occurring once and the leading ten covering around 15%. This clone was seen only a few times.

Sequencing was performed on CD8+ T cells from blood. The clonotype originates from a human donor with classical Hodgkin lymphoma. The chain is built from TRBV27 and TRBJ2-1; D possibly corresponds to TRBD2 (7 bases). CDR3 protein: CASSLLGGQDEQFF. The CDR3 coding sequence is TGTGCCAGCAGTTTGTTGGGGGGGCAGGATGAGCAGTTCTTC.